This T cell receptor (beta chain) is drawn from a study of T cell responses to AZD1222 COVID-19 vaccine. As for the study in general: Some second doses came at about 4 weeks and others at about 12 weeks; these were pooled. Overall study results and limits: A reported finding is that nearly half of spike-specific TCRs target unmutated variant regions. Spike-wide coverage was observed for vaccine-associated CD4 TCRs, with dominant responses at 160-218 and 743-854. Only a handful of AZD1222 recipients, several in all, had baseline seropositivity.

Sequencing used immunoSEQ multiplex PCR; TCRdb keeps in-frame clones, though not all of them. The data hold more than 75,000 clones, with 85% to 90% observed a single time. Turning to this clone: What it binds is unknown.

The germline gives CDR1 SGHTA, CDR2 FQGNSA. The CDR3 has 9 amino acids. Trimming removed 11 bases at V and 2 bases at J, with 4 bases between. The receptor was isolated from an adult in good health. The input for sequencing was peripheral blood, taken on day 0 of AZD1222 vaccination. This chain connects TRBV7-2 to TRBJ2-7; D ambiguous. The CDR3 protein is CAPPYEQYF. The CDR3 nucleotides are TGTGCCCCGCCCTACGAGCAGTACTTC. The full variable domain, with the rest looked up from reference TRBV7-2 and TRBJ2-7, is GAGVSQSPSNKVTEKGKDVELRCDPISGHTALYWYRQSLGQGLEFLIYFQGNSAPDKSGLPSDRFSAERTGGSVSTLTIQRTQQEDSAVYLCAPPYEQYFGPGTRLTVT.